These 4 T cell receptor beta chains originate from one sample sequenced in a study of blood T cells in healthy people across ages. Alongside a J-beta primer mix, a sample-barcoded 5' primer served in a second PCR lasting about 7 to 11 cycles. TCRdb re-called the 5' RACE reads through MiXCR, storing one row per CDR3 protein. Among around 520,000 distinct CDR3 sequences listed, about 25% were seen once. These data were also filed under a second study, of T cells of mothers and their children.

Sequences were obtained from blood. These receptor sequences come from a boy aged 2-9 years in good health.

This clonotype was seen more than once but under ten times. The chain recombines TRBV20-1 with TRBJ2-5; 12 bases map to TRBD2. Trimming took 3 bases from V and 1 from J; bases not matched to a gene: 12. Germline values: CDR1 DFQATT, CDR2 SNEGSKA (reference sequence). This CDR3 comprises 18 residues. The CDR3: CSASSVLAGGWGQETQYF. CDR3 sequence (DNA): TGCAGTGCTAGCTCCGTTCTAGCGGGAGGGTGGGGCCAAGAGACCCAGTACTTC.

There are a few counts of this clonotype. The chain is built from TRBV11-2 and TRBJ1-2; D possibly corresponds to TRBD1 (5 bases). The germline V and J ends were trimmed by 5 bases and 8 bases, with 24 bases remaining between them. The germline V gene has CDR1 SGHAT and CDR2 FQNNGV. CDR3 length equals 16 residues. The CDR3 reads CASSPYQGIEGRGYTF. Written as DNA, the CDR3 is TGTGCCAGCAGCCCCTACCAGGGCATAGAAGGGCGCGGCTACACCTTC.

The chain is built from TRBV28 and TRBJ2-7; 12 nucleotides line up with TRBD1. CDR3 length: 17 residues. Germline CDR1 MDHEN, CDR2 SYDVKM. Trimming took 7 bases from V and 4 from J; bases not matched to a gene: 14. In DNA form, the CDR3 reads TGTGCCAGCAATCCACTCTTTGGGACAGGGGGCGCTTACGAGCAGTACTTC. This encodes CASNPLFGTGGAYEQYF.

This clonotype appeared a single time. The J gene is TRBJ2-5, the V gene TRBV6-5; D possibly corresponds to TRBD2 (6 bases). The J call is in doubt because the DNA end fits TRBJ2-7 better. The germline V gene encodes CDR1 MNHEY and CDR2 SVGAGI. The CDR3 is 14 residues long. This chain's CDR3 is CASSYGRINYEQYF. The CDR3 DNA sequence: TGTGCCAGCAGTTATGGGAGGATTAACTACGAGCAGTACTTC.